What follows is one T cell receptor (beta chain) and its context. What it binds is unknown. TCRdb's copy holds only in-frame clones and misses some; the assay was immunoSEQ multiplex PCR. The table shows tens of thousands of clones, with approximately 89% occurring only once. Exclusion applied to patients with autoimmune disease history or systemic immunosuppression. The sample belongs to a study of OX40 agonist ivuxolimab in advanced cancers. Study context: Subjects had a mean age of about 65 years, with a range of roughly 20 to 79; 82.7% were male. Of the participants, 40% to 50% had some prior anti-PD-1, anti-PD-L1 or anti-CTLA-4 therapy, which was allowed.

CDR1 is SNHLY, CDR2 FYNNEI, per germline. The V and J ends lost 8 bases and 3 bases, in that order; junction bases with no gene match: 6. The CDR3 covers 14 residues. General study points: A proportion of nonresponders additionally exhibited low normalized T-cell clonal expansion.

The receptor comes from an adult with an advanced solid tumor such as melanoma, head and neck, liver or kidney cancer. V usage is TRBV2 and J usage is TRBJ2-2, with 7 bases identical to TRBD2. The starting material was CD4+ or CD8+ T cells sorted from blood, obtained in a trial of the OX40 agonist ivuxolimab. The CDR3 sequence: CASERTSDTGELFF. The CDR3, as DNA: TGTGCCAGCGAAAGGACTAGTGACACCGGGGAGCTGTTTTTT.